Following are 13 T cell receptor beta chains from one sample sequenced in a study of identical twins. TCRdb passed the 5' RACE reads through MiXCR, listing each CDR3 protein once. This table has hundreds of thousands of distinct CDR3 sequences, about 18% appearing once. These same data were also listed under a study on T cells expressing NK-cell markers.

Sequences were obtained from PBMCs. The receptors were gathered from a woman between 18 and 30 years old in good health.

This CDR3 is CATKSFEGEQFF. In nucleotides, the CDR3 is TGTGCCACCAAATCTTTTGAGGGTGAGCAGTTCTTC. The chain employs TRBV24-1 and TRBJ2-1; perhaps TRBD2 as D (5 bases). CDR3 length equals 12 residues. Trimming shortened V by 8 bases and J by 9 bases, and 13 bases separated the two germline ends. Germline-derived CDR1 and CDR2 are KGHDR and SFDVKD.

A few counts support this clonotype. The rearrangement uses TRBV7-9 and TRBJ2-3; TRBD1 matches 11 bases. The CDR3 sequence is 15 residues long. V was pared by 5 bases and J by 8 bases, with 9 bases of the junction left unmatched. Per germline, CDR1 SEHNR and CDR2 FQNEAQ (reference sequence). The CDR3 region is CASSLGGDRGSTQYF. Written as DNA, the CDR3 is TGTGCCAGCAGCCTCGGGGGGGACAGGGGGTCTACGCAGTATTTT.

This clonotype has just one count. The rearrangement uses TRBV6-2 or TRBV6-3 and TRBJ2-5, with D maybe TRBD2 (5 bases). The CDR3 is 17 residues long. Germline lookup yields CDR1 MNHEY and CDR2 SVGEGT. Trimming left V 2 bases short and J 1 base short, with 17 bases between. The CDR3 DNA is TGTGCCAGCAGTTACCCCCTGAGGGCGGGCGCCCAAGAGACCCAGTACTTC. As protein: CASSYPLRAGAQETQYF.

The J gene is TRBJ1-2, the V gene TRBV6-5; D perhaps matches TRBD1 (6 bases). CDR3 length: 15 residues. V lost 0 bases and J 5 bases, leaving 13 bases between the germline ends. Germline lookup yields CDR1 MNHEY and CDR2 SVGAGI. CDR3 coding DNA: TGTGCCAGCAGTTACTCGAGGGGGGGCTCTTATGGCTACACCTTC. Protein sequence: CASSYSRGGSYGYTF.

In its sample, this clonotype was seen a few times. The J gene is TRBJ2-3, the V gene TRBV29-1; TRBD1 aligns across 7 bases. Trimming removed 7 bases from V and 2 bases from J; junction bases left unmatched: 15. The CDR3 is made up of 16 amino acids. Germline V gene data show CDR1 as SQVTM and CDR2 as ANQGSEA. CDR3: CSGTPTGTVDTDTQYF. The CDR3 DNA follows: TGCAGCGGGACCCCCACCGGGACAGTTGACACAGATACGCAGTATTTT.

The chain is built from TRBV4-3 and TRBJ2-4; 7 positions agree with TRBD2. Losses at the gene ends were 0 bases for V and 6 bases for J; bases not matched to a gene: 5. The CDR3 totals 15 residues. The germline V gene has CDR1 LGHNA and CDR2 YSLEER. The CDR3, as DNA: TGCGCCAGCAGCCAAGATGTTCTAGCGGCAAACATTCAGTACTTC. Protein: CASSQDVLAANIQYF.

This clonotype was observed a few times. In DNA form, the CDR3 reads TGTGCCAGCACCGCACGAGATACGCAGTATTTT. Residues: CASTARDTQYF. This chain links TRBV27 with TRBJ2-3; D uncertain. Germline V gives CDR1 MNHEY, CDR2 SMNVEV (reference sequence). This CDR3 comprises 11 residues. The ends were cut back, 7 bases at V and 5 bases at J, with 7 bases in the middle.

The rearrangement joins TRBV29-1 to TRBJ2-5, with a weak D call TRBD2 (7 bases). The germline V and J ends were trimmed by 6 bases and 5 bases, with 13 bases remaining between them. The V gene's germline CDR1 is SQVTM and CDR2 ANQGSEA. This CDR3 has 12 amino acids. CDR3: CSVNGGPETQYF. As DNA, the CDR3 is TGCAGCGTGAACGGGGGGCCGGAGACCCAGTACTTC. Full variable domain (remainder filled in from reference TRBV29-1 and TRBJ2-5): SAVISQKPSRDICQRGTSLTIQCQVDSQVTMMFWYRQQPGQSLTLIATANQGSEATYESGFVIDKFPISRPNLTFSTLTVSNMSPEDSSIYLCSVNGGPETQYFGPGTRLLVL.

The sample holds a few counts of this clonotype. This sequence joins TRBV6-2 or TRBV6-3 and TRBJ2-3; 8 nucleotides agree with TRBD2. The CDR3 loop spans 19 amino acids. Germline V gene sequence: CDR1 MNHEY, CDR2 SVGEGT. The ends lost 0 bases at V and 2 bases at J; junction bases unmatched: 13. This CDR3 reads CASSYSTDPSGGDTDTQYF. The CDR3 nucleotides read TGTGCCAGCAGTTACTCGACCGATCCTTCGGGAGGGGACACAGATACGCAGTATTTT.

The chain couples TRBV5-1 to TRBJ2-3; D remains unclear. Germline CDR1 and CDR2: SGHRS and YFSETQ. Trimming cost V 1 base and J 5 bases, with 5 bases left between them. The CDR3 length is 12 residues. This CDR3 is CASSLTKDTQYF. Here the CDR3 DNA reads TGCGCCAGCAGCTTGACGAAAGATACGCAGTATTTT.

This clonotype was detected many times. This chain links TRBV12-3 or TRBV12-4 with TRBJ1-6; TRBD1 is a possible D gene (5 bases). V shed 5 bases and J shed 3 bases, with 17 bases lying between them. The CDR3 loop spans 17 amino acids. CDR3 coding DNA: TGTGCCAGCAGTCTCACCGTGTCAGGGCTCTATAATTCACCCCTCCACTTT. Its protein is CASSLTVSGLYNSPLHF.

This clonotype turned up a few times. This chain uses TRBV6-1 with TRBJ1-5; the D is unclear. The CDR3 loop spans 15 amino acids. V dropped 6 bases and J dropped 3 bases, with 15 bases sitting between them. The germline CDR1 and CDR2 sequences are MNHNS and SASEGT. CDR3 in amino acids: CASSLRRQINQPQHF. The CDR3 DNA is TGTGCCAGCAGCCTAAGGCGACAAATCAATCAGCCCCAGCATTTT.

The chain recombines TRBV30 with TRBJ2-5; D may correspond to TRBD1 or TRBD2 (5 bases each). The CDR3 runs to 12 residues. V lost 5 bases, J lost 7 bases, and 14 bases lay in between. Germline CDR1 is GTSNPN and CDR2 is SVGIG (reference sequence). CDR3 region: CAWLGDRGTQYF. As DNA, the CDR3 is TGTGCCTGGTTGGGGGATAGAGGGACCCAGTACTTC.